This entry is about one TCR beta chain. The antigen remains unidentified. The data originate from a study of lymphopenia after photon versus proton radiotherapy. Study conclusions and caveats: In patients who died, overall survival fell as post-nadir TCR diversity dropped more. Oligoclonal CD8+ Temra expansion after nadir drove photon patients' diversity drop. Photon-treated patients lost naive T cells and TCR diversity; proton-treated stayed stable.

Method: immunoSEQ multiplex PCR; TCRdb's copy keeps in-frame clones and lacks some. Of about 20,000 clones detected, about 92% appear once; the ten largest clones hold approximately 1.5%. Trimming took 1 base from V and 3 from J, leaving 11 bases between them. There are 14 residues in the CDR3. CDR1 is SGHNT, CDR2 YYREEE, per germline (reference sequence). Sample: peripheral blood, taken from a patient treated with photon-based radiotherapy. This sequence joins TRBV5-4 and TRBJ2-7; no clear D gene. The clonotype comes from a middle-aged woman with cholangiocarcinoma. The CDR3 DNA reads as TGTGCCAGCAGCTTGCAAGGGTTGTACTACGAGCAGTACTTC. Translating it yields CASSLQGLYYEQYF. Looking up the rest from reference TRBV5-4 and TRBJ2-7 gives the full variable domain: ETGVTQSPTHLIKTRGQQVTLRCSSQSGHNTVSWYQQALGQGPQFIFQYYREEENGRGNFPPRFSGLQFPNYSSELNVNALELDDSALYLCASSLQGLYYEQYFGPGTRLTVT.